The 18 T cell receptor beta chains presented below share a single source sample, sequenced in a study of CD8 T cells in Susac syndrome. The authors reverse transcribed roughly 0.5 to 1 ug RNA with random hexamers. MiXCR, applied by TCRdb to the immunoSEQ multiplex PCR reads, yields one record per CDR3 protein. The sample contains approximately 120,000 distinct CDR3 sequences, approximately 96% of which appear only once. The sequenced material came from CD4+ T cells from PBMCs. Receptors originate from a human donor in good health.

The chain links TRBV4-2 to TRBJ2-1; 12 positions match TRBD2. The CDR3 is 16 amino acids. V trimming: 4 bases; J trimming: 7 bases; junction bases outside the gene matches: 8. Germline CDR1 LGHNA, CDR2 YNFKEQ. This chain's CDR3 is CASSPTSGSPSNEQFF. DNA for the CDR3: TGTGCCAGCAGCCCGACTAGCGGGAGCCCGTCTAATGAGCAGTTCTTC.

J is TRBJ2-5 and V is TRBV18; 10 nucleotides match TRBD1. The length of the CDR3 is 15 residues. V gave up 2 bases and J gave up 5 bases; unmatched junction bases: 5. Per germline, CDR1 KGHSH and CDR2 LQKENI. The CDR3 protein is CASSPGTGVGETQYF. The CDR3 coding sequence is TGTGCCAGCTCACCAGGGACAGGGGTCGGGGAGACCCAGTACTTC.

The chain couples TRBV29-1 to TRBJ1-3; D remains ambiguous. The germline CDR1 and CDR2 sequences are SQVTM and ANQGSEA. This CDR3 is 13 amino acids long. V dropped 3 bases and J dropped 0 bases, with 6 bases sitting between them. CDR3 sequence reads: CSVDVGSGNTIYF. For the CDR3, the DNA is TGCAGCGTTGATGTGGGCTCTGGAAACACCATATATTTT.

The V and J genes are TRBV5-1 and TRBJ2-2; TRBD1 matches at 7 bases. In germline, CDR1 is SGHRS, CDR2 YFSETQ. The CDR3 loop spans 16 amino acids. Trimming cost V 3 bases and J 0 bases; bases outside gene matches: 5. The DNA for the CDR3 is TGCGCCAGCAGCTGGACAGGACCTACGAACACCGGGGAGCTGTTTTTT. This gives the protein CASSWTGPTNTGELFF.

The chain joins TRBV5-1 to TRBJ2-1; D perhaps matches TRBD1 (5 bases). The CDR3 is made up of 14 amino acids. Germline loops: CDR1 SGHRS, CDR2 YFSETQ. V lost 3 bases to trimming and J lost 7 bases, with 14 bases between them. The CDR3 here is CASSSSPGSNEQFF. Here the CDR3 DNA reads TGCGCCAGCAGCTCCAGCCCAGGGTCTAATGAGCAGTTCTTC.

The gene calls are TRBV20-1 and TRBJ2-3; 8 nucleotides align to TRBD2. J was trimmed by 8 bases and V by 2 bases; bases with no gene match: 12. CDR3 length: 15 amino acids. CDR1 is DFQATT, CDR2 SNEGSKA, per germline (reference sequence). DNA for the CDR3: TGCAGTGCTAGACCGACCGGGACTAGGATGGTTACGCAGTATTTT. Protein product: CSARPTGTRMVTQYF.

CDR3 sequence (DNA): TGTGCCAGCAGTTCCAGCGCGACAGGGCGGGAGCAGTACTTC. Translated, it gives CASSSSATGREQYF. The genes are TRBV27 and TRBJ2-7; 7 bases are a match to TRBD1. Germline CDR1 is MNHEY and CDR2 is SMNVEV (reference sequence). Trimming at V came to 4 bases and at J to 7 bases, leaving 10 bases not matched to a gene. The CDR3 runs to 14 residues.

The chain has TRBV2 and TRBJ2-7; no definite D call. The CDR3 spans 11 residues. V lost 6 bases, J lost 2 bases, and 5 bases lay in between. Germline V gene data show CDR1 as SNHLY and CDR2 as FYNNEI. The CDR3 DNA follows: TGTGCCAGCAGGATGGCCTACGAGCAGTACTTC. It encodes CASRMAYEQYF.

Regarding this clonotype: Germline is not matched at one junction end, which may reflect a read error. The J gene is TRBJ1-1, the V gene TRBV12-3 or TRBV12-4; 7 nucleotides line up with TRBD1. The CDR3 is made up of 14 amino acids. This CDR3 is CASSLGQANTEAFF. For the CDR3, the DNA is TGTGCCAGCAGCTTAGGACAGGCGAACACTGAAGCTTTCTTT.

The chain couples TRBV7-9 to TRBJ2-3; 13 nucleotides agree with TRBD2. Germline V CDR1 and CDR2: SEHNR, FQNEAQ (reference sequence). The CDR3 extends over 16 amino acids. V shed 4 bases and J 4 bases; nucleotides not matched to a gene: 5. The CDR3 loop reads CASSSWTSGRPDTQYF. The DNA for the CDR3 is TGTGCCAGCAGCTCCTGGACTAGCGGGAGACCAGATACGCAGTATTTT.

V usage is TRBV5-4 and J usage is TRBJ2-2; D is possibly TRBD1 or TRBD2 (5 bases each). CDR1 is SGHNT and CDR2 is YYREEE in the germline V gene (reference sequence). The CDR3 covers 15 residues. Trimming pared 0 bases from V and 3 bases from J, leaving 9 bases between. CDR3 sequence: CASSLVREYTGELFF. The CDR3 nucleotides are TGTGCCAGCAGCTTGGTCAGGGAGTACACCGGGGAGCTGTTTTTT.

V gene TRBV5-6 combines with J gene TRBJ1-1; D gene uncertain. Germline assignment: CDR1 SGHDT and CDR2 YYEEEE. This CDR3 region has 15 residues. The V and J ends lost 1 base and 1 base respectively, with 11 bases between them. The DNA for the CDR3 is TGTGCCAGCAGCTTGCGAAGGCTAGCGAACACTGAAGCTTTCTTT. Residues: CASSLRRLANTEAFF.

The CDR3 loop reads CASTLHPLPGELFF. In DNA, the CDR3 is TGTGCCAGCACCCTCCACCCTTTACCCGGGGAGCTGTTTTTT. The chain uses TRBV7-2 and TRBJ2-2, with D hard to call. Trimming took off 7 bases at V and 6 bases at J, with 15 bases between the two ends. The germline V gene encodes CDR1 SGHTA and CDR2 FQGNSA. The CDR3 contains 14 residues.

The gene calls are TRBV2 and TRBJ2-2; 10 bases are shared with TRBD2. The CDR3 length is 14 residues. Germline V gives CDR1 SNHLY, CDR2 FYNNEI. V lost 8 bases and J lost 4; bases outside the gene matches: 4. CDR3 protein: CASGLAGATGELFF. The CDR3, as DNA: TGTGCCAGCGGGCTAGCGGGGGCCACCGGGGAGCTGTTTTTT.

The CDR3 reads CASSATQGAPTEAFF. The CDR3 nucleotides read TGTGCCAGCAGCGCCACACAGGGGGCTCCGACTGAAGCTTTCTTT. The V call is TRBV21-1, the J call TRBJ1-1; TRBD1, as called in the table, went unchecked against the DNA. TRBV21-1 is classified as a pseudogene. CDR3 length: 15 amino acids.

The chain combines TRBV6-5 with TRBJ2-2; either TRBD1 or TRBD2 may fit D (6 bases each). Between the trimmed V and J ends, which lost 2 bases and 6 bases, there was a span of 7 bases. CDR1 MNHEY and CDR2 SVGAGI come from the germline V gene. This CDR3 contains 13 residues. CDR3 residues: CASSYRGPGELFF. DNA for the CDR3: TGTGCCAGCAGTTACCGGGGGCCCGGGGAGCTGTTTTTT.

This chain connects TRBV5-4 to TRBJ2-5, with D hard to call. V lost 1 base and J 4 bases, leaving 8 bases between the germline ends. This CDR3 comprises 13 residues. CDR1 is SGHNT, CDR2 YYREEE, per germline (reference sequence). The DNA of the CDR3 is TGTGCCAGCAGCTTGTCCCCCCGAGAGACCCAGTACTTC. The encoded protein is CASSLSPRETQYF.

In nucleotides, the CDR3 is TGTGCCAGCAGTTTTCTGGCGAACACCGGGGAGCTGTTTTTT. Its protein is CASSFLANTGELFF. The rearrangement links TRBV27 to TRBJ2-2, with D unresolved. The germline CDR1 and CDR2 sequences are MNHEY and SMNVEV (reference sequence). There are 14 residues in the CDR3. V dropped 3 bases and J dropped 0 bases, with 5 bases sitting between them.